This entry describes one T cell receptor beta chain. The specificity of this receptor is unknown. The record has no base qualities; no much larger clone is one base away. Receptor libraries were prepared by the immunoSEQ multiplex PCR assay. The table comes from immuneACCESS by way of TCRdb, which keeps in-frame sequences with V and J called. Part of the clones is missing from these tables; in studies checked, under half for an unresolved V gene and the rest for unknown reasons. The sample profile shows some 30,000 clones; 70% to 85% of them were found once. Roughly 1.3% of the sample lies in the top ten. Memory CD4+ T cells were sorted ex vivo from peripheral blood of narcolepsy patients and healthy controls for TCR Vbeta sequencing. Trimming removed 0 bases from V and 8 bases from J, leaving 10 bases between the germline ends. From cysteine to phenylalanine, the CDR3 is 13 amino acids long. This entry keeps only the CDR3 DNA: 39 bases, framed from base 1. The germline V gene encodes CDR1 LNHDA and CDR2 SQIVND (reference sequence).

The sample originates from a study of T cells in narcolepsy (dated by TCRdb to 2016 to 2018). In terms of the full investigation: The study enrolled patients with narcolepsy type 1 or type 2 (NT1, NT2) together with healthy control donors. Autoreactive T cells targeting hypocretin neuron self-antigens (hypocretin, TRIB2) were sought in narcolepsy patients, and TCR Vbeta sequencing was used to track clonotypes in blood and CSF. Overall study results and their limits: According to the report, autoreactive clonotypes were detected serially in the blood of the same patients and of different patients, but not in healthy controls. In plots comparing CSF and blood CD4+ T cell clonotypes from the same patient, HCRT-specific and TRIB2-specific autoreactive clonotypes were highlighted. Some blood memory CD4+ repertoires from patients and controls contained no sequences matching autoreactive T cell clones. Patients and controls had comparable numbers of sequenced blood memory CD4+ clonotypes, averaging about 39,000 and 35,000, respectively.

Recombination linked TRBV19 to TRBJ1-2, with an unclear D gene assignment. The specimen was CD45RA- memory CD4+ T cells from PBMCs. Sample cell subset or site, as interpreted from the label and publication: memory T cells sorted ex vivo from peripheral blood. This TCR was recovered from a human donor with narcolepsy. The CDR3 region: CASSIEGPYGYTF. The sequence in DNA is TGTGCCAGTAGTATAGAGGGCCCGTACGGCTACACCTTC.